This entry lists 8 T cell receptor beta chains sequenced from one sample in a study of cytomegalovirus exposure and HLA in healthy donors. The assay was immunoSEQ multiplex PCR, and TCRdb's table has in-frame clones only and misses some. Of around 200,000 clones listed, around 88% are singletons. The sequenced sample was PBMCs. The receptors shown here come from a woman under 30 in good health and CMV-seronegative.

The chain couples TRBV4-1 to TRBJ2-1; TRBD2 aligns across 9 bases. CDR3 size: 15 residues. Germline V lookup: CDR1 MGHRA, CDR2 YSYEKL. The V and J ends lost 1 base and 8 bases, in that order; junction bases with no gene match: 6. This CDR3 reads CASSQVALAGYEQFF. The CDR3 DNA sequence: TGCGCCAGCAGCCAAGTTGCCCTAGCGGGATATGAGCAGTTCTTC.

The chain employs TRBV30 and TRBJ2-3; tentatively, D is TRBD2 (5 bases). The CDR3 totals 15 residues. V lost 5 bases and J lost 0, with 15 bases in between. Looked up from germline, CDR1 is GTSNPN and CDR2 is SVGIG (reference sequence). This CDR3 reads CAWGLGRASTDTQYF. In nucleotides, the CDR3 is TGTGCCTGGGGCCTAGGGCGGGCCAGCACAGATACGCAGTATTTT.

The table lists this clone with a count of one. The chain couples TRBV4-1 to TRBJ2-7; 9 bases map to TRBD1. This CDR3 contains 16 residues. Losses at the gene ends were 6 bases for V and 0 bases for J; bases not matched to a gene: 9. CDR1 MGHRA and CDR2 YSYEKL come from the germline V gene. CDR3 protein: CASRHTLGQGSYEQYF. CDR3 in DNA: TGCGCCAGCAGACACACACTGGGACAGGGCTCCTACGAGCAGTACTTC.

V usage is TRBV28 and J usage is TRBJ1-5; D might be TRBD1 (5 bases). The CDR3 is 14 amino acids. CDR1 is MDHEN, CDR2 SYDVKM, per germline. The V and J ends lost 7 bases and 9 bases respectively, with 19 bases between them. Here the CDR3 DNA reads TGTGCCAGCACCCTTGGGGAGGGGTTGAGGCCCCAGCATTTT. It encodes CASTLGEGLRPQHF.

This chain connects TRBV9 to TRBJ2-1; 10 bases line up with TRBD2. The CDR3 extends over 18 amino acids. The ends lost 0 bases at V and 9 bases at J; junction bases unmatched: 15. Germline CDR1 and CDR2: SGDLS and YYNGEE. CDR3 amino acids: CASSVGYPASGSSSEQFF. CDR3 coding DNA: TGTGCCAGCAGCGTAGGATATCCGGCTAGCGGGAGTAGTAGTGAGCAGTTCTTC. Full variable domain (missing parts from reference TRBV9 and TRBJ2-1): DSGVTQTPKHLITATGQRVTLRCSPRSGDLSVYWYQQSLDQGLQFLIQYYNGEERAKGNILERFSAQQFPDLHSELNLSSLELGDSALYFCASSVGYPASGSSSEQFFGPGTRLTVL.

The rearrangement links TRBV27 to TRBJ2-7; TRBD1 aligns across 8 bases. The CDR3 is 15 amino acids. Germline V gene data show CDR1 as MNHEY and CDR2 as SMNVEV (reference sequence). V was pared by 5 bases and J by 4 bases, with 10 bases of the junction left unmatched. CDR3 nucleotides: TGTGCCAGCAGTCCCTCAGGACAGGGTAATTACGAGCAGTACTTC. This gives the protein CASSPSGQGNYEQYF.

V is TRBV9 and J is TRBJ2-5; maybe TRBD1 (6 bases). The CDR3 length is 15 residues. Trimming stripped 0 bases from V and 5 bases from J, with 14 bases between. Germline CDR1 and CDR2: SGDLS and YYNGEE. CDR3 amino acids: CASSVAPDSPETQYF. The CDR3, as DNA: TGTGCCAGCAGCGTAGCCCCGGACAGTCCGGAGACCCAGTACTTC.

Only one count was recorded for this clone. The CDR3 is CASRGTGIFNEQFF. Here the CDR3 DNA reads TGCGCCAGCAGGGGCACAGGAATATTCAATGAGCAGTTCTTC. The chain carries TRBV5-1 and TRBJ2-1; a possible D gene is TRBD1 (5 bases). With 5 bases removed from V and 6 bases from J, the gap between germline ends came to 15 bases. CDR3 length equals 14 residues. The germline gives CDR1 SGHRS, CDR2 YFSETQ.